This TCR beta chain originates from a study of identical twins. This clonotype was seen a few times. V was trimmed by 5 bases and J by 1 base, leaving 16 bases between them. Germline CDR1 MNHEY, CDR2 SVGEGT. CDR3 length: 16 amino acids. A single record per CDR3 protein comes from TCRdb applying MiXCR to the 5' RACE reads. The profile covers 550,000 to 800,000 distinct CDR3 sequences, with 7.1% appearing a single time and 1.5% to 2% taken by the ten largest. These data were likewise used in another study, on yellow fever vaccine responses in identical twins.

The rearrangement uses TRBV6-2 or TRBV6-3 and TRBJ2-3, with no clear D. The TCR was taken from a woman between 18 and 29 years old in good health. The sample comprised PBMCs. CDR3 region: CASSRTFSMGTDTQYF. Written as DNA, the CDR3 is TGTGCCAGCAGTAGGACCTTTTCGATGGGCACAGATACGCAGTATTTT.